This entry concerns a single T cell receptor (beta chain). Its target is unknown. In the source study's methods: Junction-only sequences without quality scores were provided by ImmunoSEQ, so filtering was different. Here immunoSEQ multiplex PCR was the method, and the copy in TCRdb shows in-frame clones only, minus some. The DNA was the basis for D and trimming; V, J and clone size are from that table. The table records roughly 530,000 clones, 95% to 97% of them present only once. This entry belongs to a study of shared clonotypes between healthy human individuals. The overall study: Donors had three CD4 naive, three CD4 memory, two CD8 naive and one CD8 memory plate apiece.

Germline CDR1 is DFQATT and CDR2 is SNEGSKA (reference sequence). V was shortened by 0 bases and J by 7 bases, with 6 bases between the two germline ends. The length of the CDR3 is 11 residues. Study-wide results and caveats: An expected dependence of interdonor clonotype sharing on sequencing depth was noted.

The sequencing input was naive CD4+ T cells sorted from blood. Subset here: CD45RA+ positively selected. V is TRBV20-1 and J is TRBJ1-2; no definite D call. The TCR sequence derives from a woman between 25 and 40 years old in good health. CDR3: CSAREGFGYTF. The CDR3 DNA reads as TGCAGTGCTAGAGAGGGTTTTGGCTACACCTTC.